The table lists the clone carrying this T cell receptor (beta chain) with a few counts. At one end the junction does not follow the germline gene, possibly because of a read error. The data were obtained in a study of human T cells and chemical hapten exposure. In TCRdb, the RACE reads were re-called with MiXCR into one record per CDR3 protein. This sample has around 120,000 distinct CDR3 sequences; roughly 14% occur once, and the top ten carry about 3%. The time point denotes: pre-sensitization, week 0. Treatment denoted: therapeutic diphenylcyclopropenone sensitization with weekly scalp DPC. The material was whole blood, obtained in connection with sensitization to the hapten diphenylcyclopropenone (DPC). The sequence came from a woman younger than 30 with alopecia areata. Some clones in this sample may be carry-over from other donors' samples.

The CDR3 DNA reads as TGTGCCAGCAGCCCCAGGGGTAACGATGGCTACACCTTC. Protein product: CASSPRGNDGYTF. The chain couples TRBV13 to TRBJ1-2; possible D gene TRBD1, 6 bases. The CDR3 covers 13 residues. Germline V CDR1 and CDR2: PRHDT, FYEKMQ (reference sequence).